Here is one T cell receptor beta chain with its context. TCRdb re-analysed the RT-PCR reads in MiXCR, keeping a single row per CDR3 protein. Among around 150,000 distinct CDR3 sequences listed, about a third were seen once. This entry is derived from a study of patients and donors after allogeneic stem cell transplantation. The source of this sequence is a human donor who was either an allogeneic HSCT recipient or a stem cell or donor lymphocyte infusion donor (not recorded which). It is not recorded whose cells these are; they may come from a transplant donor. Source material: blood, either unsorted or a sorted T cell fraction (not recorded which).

Here the CDR3 DNA reads TGTGCCAGCAGTGATTTCCCTGAAGCTTTCTTT. Translated: CASSDFPEAFF. The rearrangement links TRBV12-3 or TRBV12-4 to TRBJ1-1; no definite D call. V was pared by 5 bases and J by 6 bases, with 7 bases between. This CDR3 region has 11 residues.